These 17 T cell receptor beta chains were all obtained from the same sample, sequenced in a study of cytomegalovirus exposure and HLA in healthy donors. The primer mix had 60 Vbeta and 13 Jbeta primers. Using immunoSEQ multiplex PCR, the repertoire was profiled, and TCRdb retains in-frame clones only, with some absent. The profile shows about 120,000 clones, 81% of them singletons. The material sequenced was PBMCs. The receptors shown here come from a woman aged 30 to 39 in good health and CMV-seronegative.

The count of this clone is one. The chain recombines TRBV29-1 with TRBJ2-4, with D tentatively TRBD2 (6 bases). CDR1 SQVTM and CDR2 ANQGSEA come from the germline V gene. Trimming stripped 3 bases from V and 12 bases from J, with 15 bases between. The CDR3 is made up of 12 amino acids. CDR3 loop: CSVERDAGHQYF. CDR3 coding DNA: TGCAGCGTTGAGAGGGACGCGGGGCATCAGTACTTC.

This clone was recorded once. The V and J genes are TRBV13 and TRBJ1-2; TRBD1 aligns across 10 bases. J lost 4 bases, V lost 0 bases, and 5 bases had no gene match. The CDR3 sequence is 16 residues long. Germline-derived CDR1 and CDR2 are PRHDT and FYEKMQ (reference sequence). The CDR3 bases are TGTGCCAGCAGCTTAGGCGACAGGGGGCGCATCTATGGCTACACCTTC. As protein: CASSLGDRGRIYGYTF.

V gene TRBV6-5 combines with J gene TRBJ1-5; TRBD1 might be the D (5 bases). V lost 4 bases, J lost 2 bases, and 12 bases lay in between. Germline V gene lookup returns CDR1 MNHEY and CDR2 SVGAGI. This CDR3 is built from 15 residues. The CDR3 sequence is CASSLGGGGNQPQHF. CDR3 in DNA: TGTGCCAGCAGTTTGGGGGGTGGGGGCAATCAGCCCCAGCATTTT.

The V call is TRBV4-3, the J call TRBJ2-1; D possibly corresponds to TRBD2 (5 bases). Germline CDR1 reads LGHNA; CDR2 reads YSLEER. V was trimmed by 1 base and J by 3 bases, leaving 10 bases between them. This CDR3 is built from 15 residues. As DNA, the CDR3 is TGCGCCAGCAGCCAAGTCAGAGGACTCTACAATGAGCAGTTCTTC. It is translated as CASSQVRGLYNEQFF.

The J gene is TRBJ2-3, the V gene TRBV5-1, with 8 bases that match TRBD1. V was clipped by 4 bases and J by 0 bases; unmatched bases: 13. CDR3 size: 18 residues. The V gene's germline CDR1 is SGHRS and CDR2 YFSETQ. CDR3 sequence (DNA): TGCGCCAGCAGCCACCCTAGGGACAGGCCCCGTAGCACAGATACGCAGTATTTT. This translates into CASSHPRDRPRSTDTQYF.

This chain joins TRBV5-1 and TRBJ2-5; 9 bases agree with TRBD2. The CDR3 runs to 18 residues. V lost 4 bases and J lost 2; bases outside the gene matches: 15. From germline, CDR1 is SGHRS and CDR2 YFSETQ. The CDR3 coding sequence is TGCGCCAGCAGCCCGGTCGGCGGGAGGGCGAGGGGGCAAGAGACCCAGTACTTC. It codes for CASSPVGGRARGQETQYF.

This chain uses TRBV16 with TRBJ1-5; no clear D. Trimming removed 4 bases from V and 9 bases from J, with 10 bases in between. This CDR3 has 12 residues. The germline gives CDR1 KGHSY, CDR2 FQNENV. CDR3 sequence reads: CASSLASGPQHF. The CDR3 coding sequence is TGTGCCAGCAGCCTTGCCTCGGGGCCCCAGCATTTT.

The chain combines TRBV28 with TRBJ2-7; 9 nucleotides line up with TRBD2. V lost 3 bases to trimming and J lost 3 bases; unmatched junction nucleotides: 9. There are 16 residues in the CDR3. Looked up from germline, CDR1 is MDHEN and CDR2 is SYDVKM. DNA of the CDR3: TGTGCCAGCAGTTTTGGTTGGCGGGAGGGCCTCTACGAGCAGTACTTC. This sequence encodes CASSFGWREGLYEQYF.

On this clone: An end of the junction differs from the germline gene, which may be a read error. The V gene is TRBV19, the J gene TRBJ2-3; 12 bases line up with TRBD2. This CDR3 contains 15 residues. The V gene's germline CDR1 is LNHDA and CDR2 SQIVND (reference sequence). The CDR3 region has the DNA TGCGCCAGCTCTTGGACTAGCGGGAACACAGATACGCAGTACTTT. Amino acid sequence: CASSWTSGNTDTQYF.

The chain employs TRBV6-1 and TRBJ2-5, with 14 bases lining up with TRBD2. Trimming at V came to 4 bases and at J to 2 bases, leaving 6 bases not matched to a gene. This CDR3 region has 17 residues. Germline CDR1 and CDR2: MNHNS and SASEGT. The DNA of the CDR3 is TGTGCCAGCAGTGTTAGACTAGCGGGGGGGTGGCAAGAGACCCAGTACTTC. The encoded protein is CASSVRLAGGWQETQYF.

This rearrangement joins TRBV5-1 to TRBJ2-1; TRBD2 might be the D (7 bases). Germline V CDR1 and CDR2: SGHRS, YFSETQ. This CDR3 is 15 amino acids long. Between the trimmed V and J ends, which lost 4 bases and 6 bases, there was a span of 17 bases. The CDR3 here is CASSLGGQGINEQFF. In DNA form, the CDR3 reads TGCGCCAGCAGCCTGGGGGGGCAGGGGATCAATGAGCAGTTCTTC.

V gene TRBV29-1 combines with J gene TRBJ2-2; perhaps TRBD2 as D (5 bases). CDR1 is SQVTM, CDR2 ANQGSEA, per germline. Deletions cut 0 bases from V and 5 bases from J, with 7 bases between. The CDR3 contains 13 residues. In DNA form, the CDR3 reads TGCAGCGTTGAAGACCGGAGGACCGGGGAGCTGTTTTTT. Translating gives CSVEDRRTGELFF.

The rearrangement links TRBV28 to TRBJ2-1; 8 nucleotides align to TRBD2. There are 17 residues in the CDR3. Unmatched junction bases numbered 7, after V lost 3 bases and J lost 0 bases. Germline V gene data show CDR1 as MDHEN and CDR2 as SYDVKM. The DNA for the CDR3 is TGTGCCAGCAGTTTTGGGACTAGGGGAAGCTCCTACAATGAGCAGTTCTTC. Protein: CASSFGTRGSSYNEQFF.

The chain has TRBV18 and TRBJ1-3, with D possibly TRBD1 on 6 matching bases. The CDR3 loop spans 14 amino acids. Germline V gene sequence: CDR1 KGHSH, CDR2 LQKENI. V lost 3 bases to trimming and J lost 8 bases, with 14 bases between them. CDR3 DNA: TGTGCCAGCTCACCCCGGACACAGGGCCACACCATATATTTT. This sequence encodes CASSPRTQGHTIYF.

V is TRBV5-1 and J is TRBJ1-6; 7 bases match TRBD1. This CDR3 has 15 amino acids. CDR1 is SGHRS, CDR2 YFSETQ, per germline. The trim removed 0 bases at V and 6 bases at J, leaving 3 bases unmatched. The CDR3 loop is CASSLGQGSNSPLHF. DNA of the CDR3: TGCGCCAGCAGCTTGGGACAGGGCTCTAATTCACCCCTCCACTTT.

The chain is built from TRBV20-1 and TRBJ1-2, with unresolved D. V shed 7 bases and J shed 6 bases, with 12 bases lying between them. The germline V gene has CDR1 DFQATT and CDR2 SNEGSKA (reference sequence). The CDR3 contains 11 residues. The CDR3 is CSVPLSDGYTF. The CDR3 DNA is TGCAGTGTCCCCCTAAGCGATGGCTACACCTTC.

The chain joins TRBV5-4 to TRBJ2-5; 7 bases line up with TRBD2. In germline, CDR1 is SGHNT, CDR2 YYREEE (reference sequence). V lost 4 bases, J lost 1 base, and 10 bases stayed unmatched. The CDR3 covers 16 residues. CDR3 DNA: TGTGCCAGCAGCCAGGAGGGGACTAAGGGCCAAGAGACCCAGTACTTC. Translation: CASSQEGTKGQETQYF.